The following is a T cell receptor (beta chain) sequence with its context. Its antigen is currently not known. From each donor, a roughly 2.5 ml peripheral blood sample was collected into PAXgene tubes and stored at -80 degrees C. Without T cell sorting, total RNA was isolated from whole blood using the PAXgene blood miRNA kit on an automated QIAcube. Deep TCRalpha and TCRbeta repertoire profiling with unique molecular barcoding was performed on peripheral blood of monozygotic twin pairs concordant or discordant for inflammatory bowel disease. Smoking habits were recorded for all twin pairs, with individuals classified as current, former or never smokers. The sample originates from a study of monozygotic twins with inflammatory bowel disease (dated by TCRdb to 2018 to 2020). About the study as a whole: The full study comprised approximately 28 monozygotic twin pairs: nine German pairs (four IBD-concordant, five IBD-discordant) and 19 IBD-discordant Danish pairs. Each individual had, on average, about 151 000 unique TCRalpha sequences and 181 000 unique TCRbeta sequences available for analysis. Disease-associated traits were sought mainly through comparisons between IBD patients and their genetically identical healthy co-twins within discordant pairs.

The full study reports these points: The results gave no support for a single strong signal or clonotype linked to IBD. Fewer clonotypes were shared with other individuals by IBD patients than by healthy twins, most markedly in patients showing signs of disease activity. The analysis was unable to tell different T cell subtypes apart. Because patients received different immunosuppressive treatments, the repertoires may have picked up extra background noise and variability between individuals. A decrease in TCRbeta repertoire diversity, as measured by inverse Simpson index, was observed in IBD patients compared with their healthy co-twins. Concordant and discordant twins showed no difference in repertoire similarity, possibly because of limited statistical power.

Library preparation employed 5' RACE. Each TCR library was prepared from 3,500 to 4,500 ng of total RNA. cDNA was synthesized with SMARTScribe reverse transcriptase in eight separate reactions per sample. During cDNA synthesis, template switching introduced unique molecular identifiers that contained a 6-nucleotide sample barcode. TCRalpha and TCRbeta cDNA was amplified by two nested PCRs of about 15 and 9 cycles, with bead purification after each PCR. Before amplification, the cDNA was treated with uracil DNA-glycosylase and purified using the QIAquick PCR purification kit. The second PCR was the step at which Illumina TruSeq-compatible adapters and sample-specific barcodes were added. Library quality and concentration were assessed using TapeStation and Qubit, and approximately 5 ng of each library was pooled. The pooled libraries were sequenced with 2 x 100 bp reads and custom sequencing primers on an Illumina HiSeq2500 single-index Rapid Run. Per the source publication's procedure: MiGEC version 1.2.6 was used for UMI-based consensus assembly to correct PCR and sequencing errors. MiXCR version 2.1.1 was used to carry out V(D)J alignment, clonotype assembly and CDR3 extraction. To normalise gene usage, clonotype sharing and MAIT/NKT TCR abundance, the top 1000, 10 000 and 20 000 clonotypes in each sample were analysed. After downsampling to 27 000 UMIs, diversity was calculated as the inverse Simpson index using the vegan R package. Statistical testing used paired Mann-Whitney U tests on the discordant twin pairs and applied Benjamini-Hochberg correction for multiple testing. TCRdb reprocessed the sequencing reads and holds a single record per CDR3 protein sequence, with no DNA. The V and J calls and clone size are TCRdb's, not the authors'. The sample has 300,000 to 400,000 distinct CDR3 sequences on record. The ten biggest clones cover around 2% of the sample.

The TCR comes from a human donor with ulcerative colitis or Crohn's disease, or a healthy co-twin of an affected twin (not recorded which). The sample taken for sequencing was blood.

The CDR3 has the sequence CASSQAGTGNQPQHF. The chain uses TRBV12-3 or TRBV12-4 and TRBJ1-5; checking the TCRdb D call of TRBD1 is not possible without DNA. From cysteine to phenylalanine, the CDR3 is 15 amino acids long. There is no recorded DNA.